Listed here are 27 T cell receptor beta chains from one sample, sequenced in a study of cytomegalovirus exposure and HLA in healthy donors. Assay used: immunoSEQ multiplex PCR; TCRdb lists only in-frame clones, some missing. The table shows about 150,000 clones, with approximately 86% occurring only once. What was sequenced was PBMCs. The source of these receptors is a man aged 18 to 30 in good health and CMV-seropositive.

The chain joins TRBV4-2 to TRBJ2-7; 7 bases match TRBD2. The V and J ends lost 0 bases and 3 bases, in that order; junction bases with no gene match: 5. The CDR3 has 15 residues. Germline CDR1 is LGHNA and CDR2 is YNFKEQ. In DNA form, the CDR3 reads TGTGCCAGCAGCCAAGATAGTGGGGAGGGCTACGAGCAGTACTTC. This translates into CASSQDSGEGYEQYF.

The V gene is TRBV27, the J gene TRBJ2-5; 7 bases match TRBD2. The CDR3 totals 14 residues. The germline V gene has CDR1 MNHEY and CDR2 SMNVEV (reference sequence). V lost 5 bases and J lost 9; bases outside the gene matches: 12. The CDR3 DNA reads as TGTGCCAGCAGTCCACGGGGGGACTTCCTTTCCCAGTACTTC. The encoded protein is CASSPRGDFLSQYF.

The chain carries TRBV6-1 and TRBJ1-2, with D possibly TRBD1 on 5 matching bases. This CDR3 has 13 residues. Trimming left V 10 bases short and J 8 bases short, with 20 bases between. Germline-derived CDR1 and CDR2 are MNHNS and SASEGT. The DNA of the CDR3 is TGTGCCACCGATTCGACAGTTCTGAAGGGCTACACCTTC. Translating it yields CATDSTVLKGYTF.

This clone occurred once. The chain employs TRBV9 and TRBJ2-1, with 7 bases matching TRBD2. The CDR3 sequence is 15 residues long. V dropped 5 bases and J dropped 0; count of bases not matched to a gene: 5. Germline assignment: CDR1 SGDLS and CDR2 YYNGEE. CDR3 nucleotides: TGTGCCAGCAGTGCGACTAGCAGCTCCTACAATGAGCAGTTCTTC. Protein product: CASSATSSSYNEQFF.

The chain combines TRBV18 with TRBJ2-5, with 10 bases identical to TRBD1. Trimming removed 6 bases from V and 5 bases from J; junction bases left unmatched: 9. Germline CDR1 is KGHSH and CDR2 is LQKENI. The CDR3 consists of 15 residues. The CDR3, as DNA: TGTGCCAGCTCGAAGACAGGGGGCGCCTCCGAGACCCAGTACTTC. Its translation is CASSKTGGASETQYF.

The chain combines TRBV5-6 with TRBJ1-1; a possible D gene is TRBD1 (5 bases). There are 15 residues in the CDR3. Germline values: CDR1 SGHDT, CDR2 YYEEEE. V lost 4 bases and J lost 1, with 14 bases in between. The CDR3 DNA follows: TGTGCCAGCAGCCTCCCCGGGGGGGGGAACACTGAAGCTTTCTTT. This gives the protein CASSLPGGGNTEAFF.

Only a few counts were recorded for this clone. The CDR3 DNA follows: TGTGCCAGCAGGGTAGGGGATTACGGAAACACCATATATTTT. Translating gives CASRVGDYGNTIYF. The chain has TRBV11-2 and TRBJ1-3; D is possibly TRBD1 (5 bases). Trimming stripped 6 bases from V and 4 bases from J, with 13 bases between. Germline CDR1 SGHAT, CDR2 FQNNGV. The CDR3 has 14 residues.

The chain carries TRBV6-1 and TRBJ2-1; TRBD2 aligns across 7 bases. Trimming took 1 base from V and 8 from J; bases not matched to a gene: 11. Per the germline V gene, CDR1 is MNHNS and CDR2 is SASEGT. The CDR3 loop spans 16 amino acids. CDR3 sequence (DNA): TGTGCCAGCAGTGAAGTCCCGGGGGGAAACGCCGATGAGCAGTTCTTC. Translating gives CASSEVPGGNADEQFF.

J is TRBJ2-7 and V is TRBV9, with TRBD2 identical over 7 bases. The germline V gene encodes CDR1 SGDLS and CDR2 YYNGEE. V was clipped by 4 bases and J by 1 base; unmatched bases: 14. The CDR3 sequence is 17 residues long. The CDR3 is CASSPQGGDYRSYEQYF. Written as DNA, the CDR3 is TGTGCCAGCAGCCCCCAAGGCGGGGACTACCGTTCCTACGAGCAGTACTTC.

The chain links TRBV7-7 to TRBJ2-2; 9 nucleotides align to TRBD2. Germline V gene data show CDR1 as SSHAT and CDR2 as FNYEAQ (reference sequence). This CDR3 comprises 16 residues. Trimming at V came to 1 base and at J to 6 bases, leaving 6 bases not matched to a gene. The CDR3 DNA reads TGTGCCAGCAGCTTAGATAGCGGGAGATCGTCCGGGGAGCTGTTTTTT. Its translation is CASSLDSGRSSGELFF.

The V gene is TRBV6-1, the J gene TRBJ2-5, with TRBD2 matching 9 bases. The V gene end was trimmed by 6 bases and the J gene end by 3 bases; junction bases not matched to a gene: 5. Germline loops: CDR1 MNHNS, CDR2 SASEGT. CDR3 length: 14 residues. In DNA form, the CDR3 reads TGTGCCAGCAGCGTAGCGGGGGTGAAAGAGACCCAGTACTTC. Translated: CASSVAGVKETQYF.

The chain uses TRBV6-5 and TRBJ1-2; 7 nucleotides agree with TRBD1. CDR1 and CDR2 (germline): MNHEY, SVGAGI. This CDR3 contains 15 residues. J lost 2 bases, V lost 7 bases, and 10 bases had no gene match. The CDR3 DNA reads TGTGCCAGCAACGCACAGGGGTGGAACAACTATGGCTACACCTTC. Protein sequence: CASNAQGWNNYGYTF.

The chain links TRBV6-5 to TRBJ2-1; D is perhaps TRBD1 (5 bases). Trimming cost V 0 bases and J 2 bases, with 8 bases left between them. This CDR3 comprises 15 residues. Germline V gives CDR1 MNHEY, CDR2 SVGAGI. CDR3 in amino acids: CASSYSQGAYNEQFF. The CDR3 DNA reads TGTGCCAGCAGTTACTCGCAGGGTGCCTACAATGAGCAGTTCTTC.

The chain links TRBV13 to TRBJ1-1, with 8 bases lining up with TRBD1. The CDR3 sequence is 14 residues long. Germline CDR1 and CDR2: PRHDT and FYEKMQ (reference sequence). The V and J ends lost 6 bases and 1 base, in that order; junction bases with no gene match: 4. CDR3 nucleotide sequence: TGTGCCAGCAGACGACAGGGGAGGAACACTGAAGCTTTCTTT. Its protein is CASRRQGRNTEAFF.

The rearrangement uses TRBV9 and TRBJ1-1; 8 bases are a match to TRBD1. CDR3 length equals 14 residues. Germline CDR1 SGDLS, CDR2 YYNGEE. V gave up 1 base and J gave up 1 base; unmatched junction bases: 0. CDR3: CASSVTGGNTEAFF. CDR3 DNA sequence: TGTGCCAGCAGCGTAACAGGGGGGAACACTGAAGCTTTCTTT. Using reference TRBV9 and TRBJ1-1 for the parts outside the CDR3, the full variable domain is DSGVTQTPKHLITATGQRVTLRCSPRSGDLSVYWYQQSLDQGLQFLIQYYNGEERAKGNILERFSAQQFPDLHSELNLSSLELGDSALYFCASSVTGGNTEAFFGQGTRLTVV.

The chain carries TRBV6-6 and TRBJ2-2, with 7 bases that match TRBD2. The germline V gene has CDR1 MNHNY and CDR2 SVGAGI (reference sequence). The CDR3 has 16 residues. J was trimmed by 7 bases and V by 0 bases; bases with no gene match: 8. CDR3 in amino acids: CASSYSGSWGGGELFF. CDR3 bases: TGTGCCAGCAGTTACTCGGGTAGCTGGGGGGGCGGGGAGCTGTTTTTT.

This chain links TRBV30 with TRBJ2-7, with a tentative D call TRBD2 (5 bases). CDR1 and CDR2 from the germline V gene are GTSNPN and SVGIG (reference sequence). The V gene lost 3 bases and the J gene lost 6 bases, with 6 bases spanning the gap. This CDR3 has 10 amino acids. The CDR3 nucleotides are TGTGCCTGGAGCCTAGCCGAGCAGTACTTC. It is translated as CAWSLAEQYF.

The chain carries TRBV30 and TRBJ2-7; D unclear. The V end was cut by 2 bases, the J end by 3 bases, with 8 bases between. Germline lookup yields CDR1 GTSNPN and CDR2 SVGIG (reference sequence). The CDR3 is made up of 12 amino acids. In nucleotides, the CDR3 is TGTGCCTGGAGTCCCTACAGCTACGAGCAGTACTTC. It codes for CAWSPYSYEQYF.

CDR3 DNA sequence: TGTGCCAGCAGTTACTCCCCACTCAGGGGGGAAAAACTGTTTTTT. Translation: CASSYSPLRGEKLFF. The chain combines TRBV6-6 with TRBJ1-4; 7 nucleotides line up with TRBD1. The V and J ends lost 0 bases and 8 bases, in that order; junction bases with no gene match: 6. CDR3 size: 15 residues. Germline loops: CDR1 MNHNY, CDR2 SVGAGI (reference sequence).

J is TRBJ2-5 and V is TRBV19; 10 positions match TRBD2. CDR1 is LNHDA, CDR2 SQIVND, per germline (reference sequence). V lost 4 bases, J lost 2 bases, and 4 bases stayed unmatched. The CDR3 is 15 amino acids. The CDR3 here is CASSTLAGGQETQYF. The CDR3 nucleotides read TGTGCCAGTAGTACCTTAGCGGGAGGACAAGAGACCCAGTACTTC.

V usage is TRBV12-1 and J usage is TRBJ2-7; the table assigns TRBD2, which was not confirmed against the DNA. TRBV12-1 is annotated as a pseudogene. There are 18 residues in the CDR3. The CDR3 loop is CASSFALKGLAGVYEQYF. As DNA, the CDR3 is TGTGCCAGCAGCTTTGCACTCAAGGGACTAGCGGGAGTCTACGAGCAGTACTTC.

This clone was counted between two and nine times. A read error is likely here: a far larger clone is one base away. The chain uses TRBV6-6 and TRBJ2-7; 7 nucleotides line up with TRBD1. This CDR3 has 12 residues. Germline CDR1 reads MNHNY; CDR2 reads SVGAGI (reference sequence). Germline trimming cut 6 bases from V and 2 bases from J; bases unmatched to any gene: 1. The DNA for the CDR3 is TGTGCCAGCAGAACAGGGGCCTACGAGCAGTACTTC. Amino acids: CASRTGAYEQYF.

V gene TRBV4-3 combines with J gene TRBJ2-1, with D possibly TRBD2 on 6 matching bases. The ends were cut back, 1 base at V and 7 bases at J, with 14 bases in the middle. The germline CDR1 and CDR2 sequences are LGHNA and YSLEER. CDR3 length: 15 amino acids. The chain's CDR3 is CASSQGSSAGNEQFF. DNA for the CDR3: TGCGCCAGCAGCCAAGGGTCCAGCGCGGGGAATGAGCAGTTCTTC.

CDR3 region: CASGAGSGNTIYF. DNA for the CDR3: TGTGCGAGCGGGGCAGGCTCTGGAAACACCATATATTTT. This chain joins TRBV7-8 and TRBJ1-3; D perhaps matches TRBD1 (5 bases). The CDR3 is 13 amino acids. CDR1 and CDR2 from the germline V gene are SGHVS and FQNEAQ. The full variable domain, its missing parts supplied by reference TRBV7-8 and TRBJ1-3, is GAGVSQSPRYKVAKRGQDVALRCDPISGHVSLFWYQQALGQGPEFLTYFQNEAQLDKSGLPSDRFFAERPEGSVSTLKIQRTQQEDSAVYLCASGAGSGNTIYFGEGSWLTVV.

This clone has a handful of counts. The rearrangement joins TRBV5-6 to TRBJ1-2; D possibly corresponds to TRBD1 (5 bases). CDR3 length: 13 residues. Trimming took 5 bases from V and 4 from J, leaving 12 bases between them. CDR1 is SGHDT and CDR2 is YYEEEE in the germline V gene. CDR3 sequence (DNA): TGTGCCAGCAGAGCACAGGCCGTCTATGGCTACACCTTC. It is translated as CASRAQAVYGYTF.

This chain links TRBV7-2 with TRBJ2-5; 13 nucleotides agree with TRBD2. The CDR3 has 17 residues. The germline gives CDR1 SGHTA, CDR2 FQGNSA. With V trimmed by 5 bases and J by 5 bases, 11 bases remained unmatched. This CDR3 is CASSPMTSGGPWETQYF. The CDR3 region has the DNA TGTGCCAGCAGCCCGATGACTAGCGGGGGGCCTTGGGAGACCCAGTACTTC.

The chain links TRBV5-1 to TRBJ2-4; a weak D match, TRBD2 (6 bases). Trimming left V 4 bases short and J 6 bases short, with 14 bases between. The CDR3 sequence is 14 residues long. Germline V gene data show CDR1 as SGHRS and CDR2 as YFSETQ. The CDR3 nucleotides are TGCGCCAGCAGCGGCGGAGGGGTGGGAAACATTCAGTACTTC. Protein product: CASSGGGVGNIQYF.